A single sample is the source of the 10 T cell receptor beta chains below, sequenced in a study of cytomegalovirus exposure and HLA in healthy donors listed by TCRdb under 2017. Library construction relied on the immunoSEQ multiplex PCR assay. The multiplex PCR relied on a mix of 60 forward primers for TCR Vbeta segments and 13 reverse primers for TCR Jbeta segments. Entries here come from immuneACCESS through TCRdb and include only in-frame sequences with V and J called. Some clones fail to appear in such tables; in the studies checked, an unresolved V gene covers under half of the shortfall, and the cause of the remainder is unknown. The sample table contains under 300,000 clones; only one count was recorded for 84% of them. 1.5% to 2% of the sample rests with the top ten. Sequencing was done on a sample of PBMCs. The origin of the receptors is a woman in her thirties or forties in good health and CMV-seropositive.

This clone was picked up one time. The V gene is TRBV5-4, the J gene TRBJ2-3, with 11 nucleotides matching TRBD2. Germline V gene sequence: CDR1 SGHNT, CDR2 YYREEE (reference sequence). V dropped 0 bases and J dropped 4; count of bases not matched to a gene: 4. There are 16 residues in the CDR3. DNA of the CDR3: TGTGCCAGCAGCTTGGGACTAGCGGGATCCCCAGATACGCAGTATTTT. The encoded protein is CASSLGLAGSPDTQYF.

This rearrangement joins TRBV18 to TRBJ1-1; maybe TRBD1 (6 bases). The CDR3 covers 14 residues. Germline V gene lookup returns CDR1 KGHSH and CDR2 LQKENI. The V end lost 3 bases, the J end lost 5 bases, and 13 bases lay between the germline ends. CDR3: CASSPQDQGTEAFF. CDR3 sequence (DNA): TGTGCCAGCTCACCTCAAGACCAGGGGACTGAAGCTTTCTTT.

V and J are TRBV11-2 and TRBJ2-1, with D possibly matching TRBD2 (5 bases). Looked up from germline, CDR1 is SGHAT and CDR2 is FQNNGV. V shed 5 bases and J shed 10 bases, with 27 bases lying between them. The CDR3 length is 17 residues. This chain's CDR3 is CASSRNAGRAGLLEQFF. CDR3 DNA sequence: TGTGCCAGCAGCCGGAATGCGGGTCGCGCGGGTCTGCTCGAGCAGTTCTTC.

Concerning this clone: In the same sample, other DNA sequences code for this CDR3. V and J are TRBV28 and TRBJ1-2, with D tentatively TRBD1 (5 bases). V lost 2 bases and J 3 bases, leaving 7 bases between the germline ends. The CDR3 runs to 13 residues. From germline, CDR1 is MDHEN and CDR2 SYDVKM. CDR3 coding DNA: TGTGCCAGCAGTTTAGACAGAGACTATGGCTACACCTTC. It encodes CASSLDRDYGYTF.

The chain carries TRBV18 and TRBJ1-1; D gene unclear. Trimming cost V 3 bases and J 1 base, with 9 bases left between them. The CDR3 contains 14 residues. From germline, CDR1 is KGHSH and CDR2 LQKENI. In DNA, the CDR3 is TGTGCCAGCTCACCGATGTCAGAGAACACTGAAGCTTTCTTT. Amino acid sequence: CASSPMSENTEAFF.

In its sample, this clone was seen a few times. The CDR3 spells CASRAGTGANTNYGYTF. The CDR3 DNA follows: TGTGCCAGCAGGGCCGGGACAGGGGCAAACACTAACTATGGCTACACCTTC. The chain is built from TRBV27 and TRBJ1-2; 10 nucleotides line up with TRBD1. CDR1 and CDR2 (germline): MNHEY, SMNVEV (reference sequence). This CDR3 spans 17 amino acids. V shed 6 bases, J shed 0 bases, and the junction held 10 bases outside the gene matches.

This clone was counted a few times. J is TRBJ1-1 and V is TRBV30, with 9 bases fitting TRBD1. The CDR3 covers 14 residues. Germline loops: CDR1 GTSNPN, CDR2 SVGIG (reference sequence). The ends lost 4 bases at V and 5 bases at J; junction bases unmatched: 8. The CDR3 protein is CAWMQGQGYTEAFF. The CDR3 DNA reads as TGTGCCTGGATGCAGGGACAGGGTTATACTGAAGCTTTCTTT.

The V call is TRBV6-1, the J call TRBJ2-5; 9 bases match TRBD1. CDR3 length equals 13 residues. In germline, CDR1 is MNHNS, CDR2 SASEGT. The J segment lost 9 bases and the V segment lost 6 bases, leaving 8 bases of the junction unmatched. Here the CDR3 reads CASSSTGGEAQYF. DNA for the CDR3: TGTGCCAGCAGCTCGACAGGGGGTGAGGCCCAGTACTTC.

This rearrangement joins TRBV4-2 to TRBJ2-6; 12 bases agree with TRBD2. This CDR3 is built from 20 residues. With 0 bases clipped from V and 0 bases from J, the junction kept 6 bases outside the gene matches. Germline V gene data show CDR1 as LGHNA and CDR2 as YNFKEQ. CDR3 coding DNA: TGTGCCAGCAGCCAAGAACCGTGGACTAGCGGGGCCTCTGGGGCCAACGTCCTGACTTTC. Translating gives CASSQEPWTSGASGANVLTF.

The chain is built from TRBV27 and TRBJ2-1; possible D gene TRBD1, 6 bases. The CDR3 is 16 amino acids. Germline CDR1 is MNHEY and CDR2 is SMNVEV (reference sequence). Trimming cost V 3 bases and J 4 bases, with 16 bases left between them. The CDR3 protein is CASSLTGRSGYNEQFF. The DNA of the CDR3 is TGTGCCAGCAGTTTGACAGGTAGATCGGGGTACAATGAGCAGTTCTTC.